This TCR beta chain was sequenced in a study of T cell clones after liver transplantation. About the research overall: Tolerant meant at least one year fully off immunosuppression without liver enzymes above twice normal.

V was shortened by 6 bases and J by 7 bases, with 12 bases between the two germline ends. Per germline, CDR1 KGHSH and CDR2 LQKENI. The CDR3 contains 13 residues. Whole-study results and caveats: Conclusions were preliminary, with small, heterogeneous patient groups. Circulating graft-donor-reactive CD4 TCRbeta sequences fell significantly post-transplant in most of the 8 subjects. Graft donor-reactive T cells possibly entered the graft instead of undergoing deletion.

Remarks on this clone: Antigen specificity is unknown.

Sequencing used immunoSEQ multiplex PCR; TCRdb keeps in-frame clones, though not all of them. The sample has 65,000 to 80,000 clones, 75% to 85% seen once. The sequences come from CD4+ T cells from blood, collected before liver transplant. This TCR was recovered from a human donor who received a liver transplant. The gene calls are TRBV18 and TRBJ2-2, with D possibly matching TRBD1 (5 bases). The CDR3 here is CASSLDSGGELFF. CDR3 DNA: TGTGCCAGCTCGCTAGACAGTGGCGGGGAGCTGTTTTTT.